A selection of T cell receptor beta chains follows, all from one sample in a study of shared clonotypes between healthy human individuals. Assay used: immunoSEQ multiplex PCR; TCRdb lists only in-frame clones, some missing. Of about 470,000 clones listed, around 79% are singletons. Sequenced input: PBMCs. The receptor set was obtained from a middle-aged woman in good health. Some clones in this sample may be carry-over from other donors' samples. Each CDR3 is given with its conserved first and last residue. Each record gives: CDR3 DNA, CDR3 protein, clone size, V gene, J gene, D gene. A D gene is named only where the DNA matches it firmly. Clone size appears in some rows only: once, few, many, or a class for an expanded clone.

TGTGCCAGCAGTGAACGGGGAGATGAGCAGTTCTTC	CASSERGDEQFF	-	TRBV6-1	TRBJ2-1	-
TGTGCCAGCAGCCAAACGGACTATGGCTACACCTTC	CASSQTDYGYTF	few	TRBV5-6	TRBJ1-2	-
TGTGCCAGCAGCGAGCGCCCCGGGACAGCCAAAAACATTCAGTACTTC	CASSERPGTAKNIQYF	-	TRBV7-8	TRBJ2-4	-
TGCAGCGTGGAGAATGGAAACACCATATATTTT	CSVENGNTIYF	-	TRBV29-1	TRBJ1-3	-
TGTGCCAGCAGTTTGTACAGCGGCACAGATACGCAGTATTTT	CASSLYSGTDTQYF	-	TRBV28	TRBJ2-3	-
TGTGCCAGCAGTGACGGGGTAGCGGTGAACATTCAGTACTTC	CASSDGVAVNIQYF	-	TRBV2	TRBJ2-4	-
TGTGCCAGCAGCTTGGGTACTAGCGGAATGAACACCGGGGAGCTGTTTTTT	CASSLGTSGMNTGELFF	-	TRBV5-4	TRBJ2-2	TRBD2
TGTGCCAGCAGTCCGGCGGGACTAGCGGGATTCAATGAGCAGTTCTTC	CASSPAGLAGFNEQFF	-	TRBV27	TRBJ2-1	TRBD2
TGTGCCAGCTCACCACCGGAGGGGAATCCACGGCAGTACTTC	CASSPPEGNPRQYF	-	TRBV18	TRBJ2-7	-
TGTGCCAGCAGTTACACCTTAGGACAGGGCCAGCCCCAGCATTTT	CASSYTLGQGQPQHF	-	TRBV6-6	TRBJ1-5	TRBD1
TGCGCCAGCAGCCAATCGGGACAGATGAACACTGAAGCTTTCTTT	CASSQSGQMNTEAFF	once	TRBV5-1	TRBJ1-1	TRBD1
TGTGCCACCAGCAGAGACTTATACGAGCAGTACTTC	CATSRDLYEQYF	-	TRBV15	TRBJ2-7	-
TGCAGCGTTGTGGCAGGAACTAACTATGGCTACACCTTC	CSVVAGTNYGYTF	few	TRBV29-1	TRBJ1-2	-
TGTGCCAGCTCAAATAGCGGGAGGGCAAGCACAGATACGCAGTATTTT	CASSNSGRASTDTQYF	-	TRBV18	TRBJ2-3	TRBD2
TGTGCCAGCAGCTCCTCCGGGACCGAGGTCCACACCGGGGAGCTGTTTTTT	CASSSSGTEVHTGELFF	-	TRBV4-2	TRBJ2-2	-
TGCGCCAGCAGCCTTTACGGAACGACATATAACTATGGCTACACCTTC	CASSLYGTTYNYGYTF	-	TRBV4-1	TRBJ1-2	-
TGTGCCAGCAGCTCCCACCGGGGAGGGAGTTCGAACAATGAGCAGTTCTTC	CASSSHRGGSSNNEQFF	-	TRBV13	TRBJ2-1	TRBD2
TGCGCCAGCAGCCAACCCAAGGGGCCTTTCGAGCAGTACTTC	CASSQPKGPFEQYF	-	TRBV4-1	TRBJ2-7	-